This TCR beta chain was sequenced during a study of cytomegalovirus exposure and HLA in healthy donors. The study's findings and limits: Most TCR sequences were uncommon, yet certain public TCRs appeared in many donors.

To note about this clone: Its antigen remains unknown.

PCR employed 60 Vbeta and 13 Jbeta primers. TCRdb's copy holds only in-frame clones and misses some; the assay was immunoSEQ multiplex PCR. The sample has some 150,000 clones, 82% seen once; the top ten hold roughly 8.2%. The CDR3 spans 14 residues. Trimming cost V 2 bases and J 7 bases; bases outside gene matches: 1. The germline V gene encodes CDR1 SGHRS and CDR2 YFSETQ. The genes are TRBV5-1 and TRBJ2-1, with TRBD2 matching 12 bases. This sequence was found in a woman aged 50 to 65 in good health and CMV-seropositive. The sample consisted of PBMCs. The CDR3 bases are TGCGCCAGCAGCTTACTAGCGGGAGGTAATGAGCAGTTCTTC. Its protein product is CASSLLAGGNEQFF. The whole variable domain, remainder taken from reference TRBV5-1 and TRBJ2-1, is KAGVTQTPRYLIKTRGQQVTLSCSPISGHRSVSWYQQTPGQGLQFLFEYFSETQRNKGNFPGRFSGRQFSNSRSEMNVSTLELGDSALYLCASSLLAGGNEQFFGPGTRLTVL.